Listed below are T cell receptor beta chains from one sample, sequenced in a study of blood T cell repertoires in COVID-19. The repertoire was sequenced with immunoSEQ multiplex PCR; TCRdb's copy has only in-frame clones and lacks some. Among approximately 240,000 clones listed, 70% to 90% were seen once. The sample taken for sequencing was peripheral blood. Receptor source: a man in his fifties with acute or convalescent COVID-19. Each CDR3 is given with its conserved first and last residue. D genes are given only for firm matches. Some rows have no size entry. The others give once, few or many, or a class for an expanded clone.

j_call v_call clone_size d_call cdr3_aa cdr3_nt
TRBJ2-7 TRBV5-1 NA TRBD1 CASRQDRGQFYEQYF TGCGCCAGCAGACAAGACAGGGGGCAGTTCTACGAGCAGTACTTC
TRBJ2-7 TRBV4-1 NA NA CASSQDSAGTHYEQYF TGCGCCAGCAGCCAAGATTCAGCGGGCACCCACTACGAGCAGTACTTC
TRBJ2-7 TRBV2 many TRBD2 CASRLAGLYEQYF TGTGCCAGCAGACTAGCGGGCCTCTACGAGCAGTACTTC
TRBJ2-1 TRBV13 few TRBD2 CASSLTSGGTDEQFF TGTGCCAGCAGCCTAACTAGCGGGGGGACGGATGAGCAGTTCTTC
TRBJ1-6 TRBV6-5 NA TRBD1 CASNTGASPLHF TGTGCCAGCAATACAGGGGCTTCACCCCTCCACTTT
TRBJ1-1 TRBV6-6 NA NA CASSYLGGDTEAFF TGTGCCAGCAGTTACCTGGGGGGGGACACTGAAGCTTTCTTT
TRBJ1-1 TRBV19 NA TRBD1 CASTMPRQGGTHTEAFF TGTGCCAGTACCATGCCCCGACAGGGTGGGACCCACACTGAAGCTTTCTTT
TRBJ1-4 TRBV12-5 once NA CASAYGDEKLFF TGTGCTAGTGCGTACGGTGATGAAAAACTGTTTTTT
TRBJ2-3 TRBV28 NA TRBD2 CASRVAGVSVSDTQYF TGTGCCAGCAGGGTTGCGGGGGTTTCTGTTTCGGATACGCAGTATTTT
TRBJ1-1 TRBV11-3 few NA CASSPKTEAFF TGTGCCAGCAGCCCCAAAACTGAAGCTTTCTTT
TRBJ2-3 TRBV19 NA TRBD2 CASSIDHAQGSGATDTQYF TGTGCCAGTAGTATAGATCACGCCCAAGGTAGCGGGGCCACAGATACGCAGTATTTT
TRBJ1-5 TRBV6-5 NA NA CASSLHGDQPQHF TGTGCCAGCAGTCTTCACGGAGATCAGCCCCAGCATTTT
TRBJ2-2 TRBV7-6 NA TRBD1 CASSLSGTGVPGELFF TGTGCCAGCAGCTTGAGTGGGACAGGGGTCCCCGGGGAGCTGTTTTTT
TRBJ1-2 TRBV2 NA TRBD1 CASSDGGQGAGGYTF TGTGCCAGCAGTGACGGGGGACAGGGGGCCGGTGGCTACACCTTC